This TCR beta chain is from a study of blood T cells in healthy people across ages. Turning to the study itself: Per two T cells, about one barcoded beta molecule was captured through template switching.

On this clonotype: Its matching antigen is unknown.

Study-wide points: Older individuals had lower TCR beta diversity per million T cells (the decline was roughly linear).

The study drew donors from healthy Caucasian individuals in Russia aged roughly 6 to 90. The second PCR ran about 6 to 11 cycles with a sample-barcoded 5' primer and J-beta primers. Each CDR3 protein gets one entry after TCRdb re-called the 5' RACE reads with MiXCR. The sample contains about 970,000 distinct CDR3 sequences, about 51% of which appear only once. The CDR3 loop spans 17 amino acids. Germline V gives CDR1 SGHTA, CDR2 FQGNSA. Between the trimmed V and J ends, which lost 3 bases and 0 bases, there was a span of 12 bases. Sequencing used blood. This chain links TRBV7-2 with TRBJ2-6, with D unclear. This TCR came from a woman in her sixties in good health. CDR3 in amino acids: CASSFLLGNSGANVLTF. Here the CDR3 DNA reads TGTGCCAGCAGCTTTCTGCTAGGGAACTCTGGGGCCAACGTCCTGACTTTC.